Listed below are T cell receptor beta chains from one sample, sequenced in a study of identical twins. Each CDR3 protein gets one entry after TCRdb re-called the 5' RACE reads with MiXCR. This repertoire shows around 670,000 distinct CDR3 sequences, over 5% found once; its top ten account for approximately 2%. Sequencing was done on a sample of naive T cells sorted from blood. Receptors were obtained from a man aged 18 to 30 in good health. Both conserved end residues are part of each CDR3. Fields, in order: clone size, J gene, D gene, V gene, CDR3 DNA, CDR3 protein. D genes are given only for firm matches. A row's size may be missing; if present it is once, few, many or a size class.

few | TRBJ1-2 | NA | TRBV12-3/TRBV12-4 | TGTGCCAGCAGACCGGGACGGAAGATCTATGGCTACACCTTC | CASRPGRKIYGYTF
many | TRBJ2-7 | TRBD2 | TRBV7-2 | TGTGCCAGCAGCTTCTCCCCGACTAGCCACGAGCAGTACTTC | CASSFSPTSHEQYF
many | TRBJ2-6 | NA | TRBV29-1 | TGCAGCGTTGACCTCTCTGGGGCCAACGTCCTGACTTTC | CSVDLSGANVLTF
few | TRBJ1-2 | TRBD1 | TRBV4-1 | TGCGCCAGCAGCAGGACAGGGGGGATCTCGAGGACCTTC | CASSRTGGISRTF
many | TRBJ2-1 | TRBD2 | TRBV11-1 | TGTGCCAGCAGCTCGTTATCTGCCGGGGGGAGCTCCTACAATGAGCAGTTCTTC | CASSSLSAGGSSYNEQFF
NA | TRBJ2-2 | NA | TRBV9 | TGTGCCAGCAGCGTAGTGGCAGGGGCGGAAACCGGGGAGCTGTTTTTT | CASSVVAGAETGELFF
few | TRBJ2-1 | TRBD2 | TRBV3-1 | TGTGCCAGCAGCAAGATCTCTAGCGGGAGGGCGTCCTACAATGAGCAGTTCTTC | CASSKISSGRASYNEQFF
NA | TRBJ2-3 | TRBD1 | TRBV7-8 | TGTGCCAGCAGCGGGGACAGGGTTTCTAGCACAGATACGCAGTATTTT | CASSGDRVSSTDTQYF
many | TRBJ2-2 | NA | TRBV7-9 | TGTGCCAGCAGCGCGGAAACTAGCCCCACCGGGGAGCTGTTTTTT | CASSAETSPTGELFF
many | TRBJ2-3 | NA | TRBV15 | TGTGCCACCAGCCGGAGGGGGGGGGACACAGATACGCAGTATTTT | CATSRRGGDTDTQYF
many | TRBJ2-3 | NA | TRBV5-1 | TGCGCCAGCAGCATAGGGGGAGATACGCAGTATTTT | CASSIGGDTQYF
few | TRBJ1-2 | NA | TRBV20-1 | TGCAGTGCTAGAGACCCTGGGACACGGACCTATGGCTACACCTTC | CSARDPGTRTYGYTF
many | TRBJ2-3 | NA | TRBV9 | TGTGCCAGCAGCGTACACCGGGAGCGCACAGATACGCAGTATTTT | CASSVHRERTDTQYF
few | TRBJ1-3 | NA | TRBV7-9 | TGTGCCAGCAGCGTTTACAGGGAATCTGGAAACACCATATATTTT | CASSVYRESGNTIYF
many | TRBJ1-2 | NA | TRBV15 | TGTGCCACCAGCAGAGCCGCAGGGCGGGTCGGCTACACCTTC | CATSRAAGRVGYTF
few | TRBJ2-1 | TRBD1 | TRBV12-3/TRBV12-4 | TGTGCCAGCAGGGCCGGGACAGGGGGCATTTGGCAGTTCTTC | CASRAGTGGIWQFF
many | TRBJ2-2 | NA | TRBV24-1 | TGTGCCACCAGTGATTTGCCAGGCGGGGAGCTGTTTTTT | CATSDLPGGELFF
few | TRBJ2-1 | NA | TRBV5-1 | TGCGCCAGCAGCTTGACGGACGTTTCCTACAATGAGCAGTTCTTC | CASSLTDVSYNEQFF
few | TRBJ1-6 | NA | TRBV21-1 | TGTGCCAGCAGTAAAGAGCGCCATTCACCCCTCCACTTT | CASSKERHSPLHF
many | TRBJ2-1 | NA | TRBV27 | TGTGCCAGCAGTCCCGGACCTGTCCCGAACAATGAGCAGTTCTTC | CASSPGPVPNNEQFF
NA | TRBJ2-7 | NA | TRBV24-1 | TGTGCCACCAGTGATAACGGGCCCTACGAGCAGTACTTC | CATSDNGPYEQYF
many | TRBJ2-1 | NA | TRBV7-2 | TGTGCCAGCAGCTTAGTGACCGGTGAGAATGAGCAGTTCTTC | CASSLVTGENEQFF
NA | TRBJ2-3 | NA | TRBV23-1 | TGCGCCAGCACACCTTTTAGGTGGACAGATACCACCACAGATACGCAGTATTTT | CASTPFRWTDTTTDTQYF
few | TRBJ2-1 | NA | TRBV10-3 | TGTGCCATCAGTGATACACAAAAGCGGGACACGGGAAAGTACAATGAGCAGTTCTTC | CAISDTQKRDTGKYNEQFF
few | TRBJ2-2 | TRBD1 | TRBV12-3/TRBV12-4 | TGTGCCAGCAGTTTTGAGACAGGGTCCTCCGGGGAGCTGTTTTTT | CASSFETGSSGELFF
few | TRBJ2-2 | NA | TRBV4-1 | TGCGCCAGCAGCCAAGATCGAGTGGGCGCCGGGGAGCTGTTTTTT | CASSQDRVGAGELFF
many | TRBJ2-1 | TRBD2 | TRBV12-3/TRBV12-4 | TGTGCCAGCAGTTCAAGCGGGAGGCCCCCCCCCAACAATGAGCAGTTCTTC | CASSSSGRPPPNNEQFF
many | TRBJ1-1 | TRBD1 | TRBV6-1 | TGTGCCAGCAGACACGGACAGGGTTTGGACACTGAAGCTTTCTTT | CASRHGQGLDTEAFF